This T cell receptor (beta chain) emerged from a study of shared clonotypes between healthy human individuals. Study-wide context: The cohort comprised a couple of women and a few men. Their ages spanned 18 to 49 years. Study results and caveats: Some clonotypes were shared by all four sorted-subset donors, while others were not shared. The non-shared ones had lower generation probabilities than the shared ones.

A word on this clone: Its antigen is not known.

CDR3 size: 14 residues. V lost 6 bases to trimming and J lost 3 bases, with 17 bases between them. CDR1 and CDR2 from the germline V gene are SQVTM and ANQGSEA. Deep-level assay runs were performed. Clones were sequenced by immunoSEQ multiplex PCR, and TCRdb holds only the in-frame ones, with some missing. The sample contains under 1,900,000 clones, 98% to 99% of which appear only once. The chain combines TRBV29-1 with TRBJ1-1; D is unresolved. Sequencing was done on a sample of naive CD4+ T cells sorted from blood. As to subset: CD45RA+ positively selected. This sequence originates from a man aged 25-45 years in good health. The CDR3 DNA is TGCAGCGTCCGAGGTGTGCTTCAGGACACTGAAGCTTTCTTT. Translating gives CSVRGVLQDTEAFF.